These 7 T cell receptor beta chains originate from one sample sequenced in a study of blood T cell repertoires in COVID-19. Generated by immunoSEQ multiplex PCR, the TCRdb table keeps only in-frame clones and is missing some. The sample lists over 200,000 clones, around four fifths occurring once. Sequenced input: peripheral blood. These receptors originate from a man older than 75 with acute or convalescent COVID-19.

This chain connects TRBV4-1 to TRBJ1-3, with TRBD1 matching over 8 bases. The CDR3 contains 14 residues. Germline V lookup: CDR1 MGHRA, CDR2 YSYEKL. Unmatched junction bases numbered 7, after V lost 4 bases and J lost 8 bases. CDR3 region: CASSRQGSADTIYF. CDR3 in DNA: TGCGCCAGCAGCCGACAGGGGAGTGCAGACACCATATATTTT.

The gene calls are TRBV6-6 and TRBJ2-1; maybe TRBD1 (6 bases). The germline gives CDR1 MNHNY, CDR2 SVGAGI (reference sequence). V lost 5 bases and J lost 5, with 16 bases in between. This CDR3 comprises 15 residues. CDR3 sequence (DNA): TGTGCCAGCAGTCCCCCAGGGGTTCTCGACAATGAGCAGTTCTTC. Its protein is CASSPPGVLDNEQFF.

V and J are TRBV6-5 and TRBJ1-5; TRBD1 is a possible D gene (5 bases). CDR1 is MNHEY and CDR2 is SVGAGI in the germline V gene. The CDR3 contains 15 residues. V was shortened by 2 bases and J by 8 bases, with 16 bases between the two germline ends. The CDR3 DNA reads as TGTGCCAGCAGTTACCTGGACGGGGGAGGCAAGCCCCAGCATTTT. Protein: CASSYLDGGGKPQHF.

V is TRBV5-1 and J is TRBJ2-3, with D possibly TRBD1 on 6 matching bases. The CDR3 extends over 15 amino acids. In germline, CDR1 is SGHRS, CDR2 YFSETQ. Trimming cost V 5 bases and J 5 bases, with 18 bases left between them. CDR3 region: CASSSGQPGGDTQYF. The CDR3 DNA is TGCGCCAGCAGTTCGGGACAACCCGGCGGAGATACGCAGTATTTT.

This clone was seen only a few times. The chain is built from TRBV5-5 and TRBJ2-7, with D maybe TRBD2 (7 bases). The CDR3 length is 15 residues. Trimming left V 0 bases short and J 5 bases short, with 15 bases between. The germline CDR1 and CDR2 sequences are SGHKS and YYEKEE (reference sequence). CDR3 DNA: TGTGCCAGCAGCTTGGAAGGGGGTGGGACTAACGAGCAGTACTTC. As protein: CASSLEGGGTNEQYF.

This chain uses TRBV5-4 with TRBJ1-2; a weak D match, TRBD1 (6 bases). V dropped 0 bases and J dropped 7 bases, with 10 bases sitting between them. The CDR3 contains 13 residues. Germline lookup yields CDR1 SGHNT and CDR2 YYREEE (reference sequence). CDR3 region: CASSLDRDRGYTF. CDR3 bases: TGTGCCAGCAGCTTGGACAGGGATCGTGGCTACACCTTC.

The chain is built from TRBV28 and TRBJ1-2, with TRBD1 as a possible D gene (5 bases). Per the germline V gene, CDR1 is MDHEN and CDR2 is SYDVKM. The V end lost 3 bases, the J end lost 5 bases, and 13 bases lay between the germline ends. This CDR3 has 14 residues. The CDR3 reads CASSFDRGGYGYTF. For the CDR3, the DNA is TGTGCCAGCAGTTTTGACAGAGGTGGTTATGGCTACACCTTC.